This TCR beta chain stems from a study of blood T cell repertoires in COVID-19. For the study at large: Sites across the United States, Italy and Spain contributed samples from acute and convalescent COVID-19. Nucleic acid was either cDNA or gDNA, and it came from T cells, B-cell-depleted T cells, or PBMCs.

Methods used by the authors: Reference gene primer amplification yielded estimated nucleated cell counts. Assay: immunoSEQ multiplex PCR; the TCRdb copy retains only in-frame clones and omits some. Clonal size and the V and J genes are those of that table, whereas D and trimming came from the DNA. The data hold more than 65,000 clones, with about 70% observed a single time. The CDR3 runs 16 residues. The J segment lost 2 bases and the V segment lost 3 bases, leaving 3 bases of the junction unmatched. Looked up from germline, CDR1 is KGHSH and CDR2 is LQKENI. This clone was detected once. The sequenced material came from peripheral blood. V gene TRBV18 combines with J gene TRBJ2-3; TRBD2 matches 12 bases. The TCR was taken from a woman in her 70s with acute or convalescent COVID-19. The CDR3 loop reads CASSPWTSGVTDTQYF. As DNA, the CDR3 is TGTGCCAGCTCACCTTGGACTAGCGGGGTCACAGATACGCAGTATTTT.